This TCR beta chain was found in a study of beta chain features in type 1 diabetes. The overall study: Comparable age, gender and cell yields were observed in patients relative to healthy donors. Sorted cells from all samples, numbering some 99,000,000, were examined.

Points from the study as a whole: Shortening of TCRB CDR3s, moderate but significant, appeared in all four CD4+ subsets of Type 1 diabetes patients. A potential influence of HLA type upon TCRB rearrangement remained unresolved herein.

This clone was observed a few times. Antigen specificity is unknown. Expressed TCRB transcripts were sequenced because the entire RNA isolate underwent reverse transcription. Using immunoSEQ multiplex PCR, the repertoire was profiled, and TCRdb retains in-frame clones only, with some absent. The table lists around 360,000 clones, roughly 12% of them singletons. This TCR was recovered from a young woman with type 1 diabetes. Sequencing was performed on naive CD4+ T cells from blood.

The CDR3 coding sequence is TGCGCCAGCAGCTTCGGACAGGGAAACACCGGGGAGCTGTTTTTT. Translating gives CASSFGQGNTGELFF. This rearrangement joins TRBV5-1 to TRBJ2-2, with 8 bases lining up with TRBD1. Trimming took 2 bases from V and 2 from J; bases not matched to a gene: 2. The CDR3 extends over 15 amino acids. CDR1 is SGHRS, CDR2 YFSETQ, per germline.